These 23 T cell receptor beta chains came from one sample sequenced in a study of monozygotic twins with inflammatory bowel disease. From the 5' RACE reads, TCRdb lists one entry per CDR3 protein and no DNA. The listing contains just over 300,000 distinct CDR3 sequences. The sequenced sample was blood. Receptor source: a human donor with ulcerative colitis or Crohn's disease, or a healthy co-twin of an affected twin (not recorded which).

This sequence joins TRBV18 and TRBJ2-7; TCRdb returns TRBD1, unconfirmable since there is no DNA. The CDR3 contains 14 residues. CDR1 is KGHSH and CDR2 is LQKENI in the germline V gene. CDR3 loop: CASSPRQLAYEQYF.

CDR3 protein: CASSRYFYEQYF. The chain recombines TRBV28 with TRBJ2-7; lacking DNA, the TRBD2 call made by TCRdb goes unchecked. In germline, CDR1 is MDHEN, CDR2 SYDVKM. CDR3 length: 12 residues.

This chain's CDR3 is CATSGGQLLYEQYF. The V gene is TRBV24-1, the J gene TRBJ2-7; with no DNA, the TCRdb D assignment of TRBD1 cannot be verified. The CDR3 covers 14 residues. Germline CDR1 and CDR2: KGHDR and SFDVKD.

The rearrangement links TRBV7-9 to TRBJ2-7; checking the TCRdb D call of TRBD1 is not possible without DNA. This CDR3 is built from 15 residues. Germline loops: CDR1 SEHNR, CDR2 FQNEAQ (reference sequence). The CDR3 protein is CASSLDPLAGYEQYF.

The CDR3 reads CASSFGLAGYTQYF. The chain has TRBV7-2 and TRBJ2-3; TCRdb calls TRBD2, which cannot be checked without DNA. There are 14 residues in the CDR3. Germline V gene data show CDR1 as SGHTA and CDR2 as FQGNSA. Variable domain in full (rest from reference TRBV7-2 and TRBJ2-3): GAGVSQSPSNKVTEKGKDVELRCDPISGHTALYWYRQSLGQGLEFLIYFQGNSAPDKSGLPSDRFSAERTGGSVSTLTIQRTQQEDSAVYLCASSFGLAGYTQYFGPGTRLTVL.

The rearrangement joins TRBV7-8 to TRBJ1-1; the D gene TCRdb calls, TRBD1, cannot be checked with no DNA. The CDR3 has 12 residues. CDR1 is SGHVS, CDR2 FQNEAQ, per germline. The CDR3 loop is CASRTANTEAFF. Supplemented by reference TRBV7-8 and TRBJ1-1, the full variable domain reads GAGVSQSPRYKVAKRGQDVALRCDPISGHVSLFWYQQALGQGPEFLTYFQNEAQLDKSGLPSDRFFAERPEGSVSTLKIQRTQQEDSAVYLCASRTANTEAFFGQGTRLTVV.

The chain uses TRBV7-2 and TRBJ2-5; as DNA is missing, the TRBD1 call by TCRdb cannot be tested. The germline V gene encodes CDR1 SGHTA and CDR2 FQGNSA. The CDR3 runs to 16 residues. The CDR3 region is CASSLVGIGRAGTQYF.

The chain employs TRBV7-2 and TRBJ1-5; there is no DNA to check the TCRdb D call of TRBD1. The CDR3 length is 17 residues. CDR1 and CDR2 from the germline V gene are SGHTA and FQGNSA. CDR3 protein: CASSLVGTGLSNQPQHF. Combining the CDR3 with reference TRBV7-2 and TRBJ1-5 gives the whole variable domain GAGVSQSPSNKVTEKGKDVELRCDPISGHTALYWYRQSLGQGLEFLIYFQGNSAPDKSGLPSDRFSAERTGGSVSTLTIQRTQQEDSAVYLCASSLVGTGLSNQPQHFGDGTRLSIL.

The V gene is TRBV7-9, the J gene TRBJ2-2; absent DNA, TCRdb's TRBD1 call cannot be checked. The CDR3 has 13 residues. The germline CDR1 and CDR2 sequences are SEHNR and FQNEAQ (reference sequence). The chain's CDR3 is CASSSQATGELFF. The full variable domain, in which reference TRBV7-9 and TRBJ2-2 provide the parts outside the CDR3, is DTGVSQNPRHKITKRGQNVTFRCDPISEHNRLYWYRQTLGQGPEFLTYFQNEAQLEKSRLLSDRFSAERPKGSFSTLEIQRTEQGDSAMYLCASSSQATGELFFGEGSRLTVL.

This chain links TRBV5-1 with TRBJ2-3. CDR1 is SGHRS, CDR2 YFSETQ, per germline. There are 13 residues in the CDR3. This chain's CDR3 is CASSFHWTDTQYF.

The chain recombines TRBV11-2 with TRBJ2-1; TCRdb lists TRBD2, though no DNA is available to test this call. Germline V gene lookup returns CDR1 SGHAT and CDR2 FQNNGV. The CDR3 extends over 19 amino acids. The CDR3 reads CASSSWTGRGLADYNEQFF.

This rearrangement joins TRBV5-6 to TRBJ2-3; the TCRdb call, TRBD2, lacks DNA for checking. Germline CDR1 is SGHDT and CDR2 is YYEEEE. This CDR3 is 16 amino acids long. The CDR3 protein is CASLGVQREIPDTQYF.

The gene calls are TRBV20-1 and TRBJ2-1; the D call of TRBD2 rests on TCRdb alone, since no DNA is present to check it. This CDR3 has 14 amino acids. Germline lookup yields CDR1 DFQATT and CDR2 SNEGSKA (reference sequence). The CDR3 spells CSARTGTSLTEQFF.

The chain recombines TRBV6-5 with TRBJ2-2. The CDR3 covers 15 residues. In germline, CDR1 is MNHEY, CDR2 SVGAGI. The CDR3 is CASSYSGVNTGELFF.

V gene TRBV20-1 combines with J gene TRBJ1-6; with no DNA, the TCRdb D assignment of TRBD1 cannot be verified. Germline CDR1 is DFQATT and CDR2 is SNEGSKA (reference sequence). This CDR3 comprises 14 residues. The CDR3 loop is CSARIGGGLSPLHF.

CDR3 protein: CATSRTAASNEQFF. V gene TRBV24-1 combines with J gene TRBJ2-1; TCRdb's assignment of TRBD2 cannot be checked, as there is no DNA. The CDR3 is made up of 14 amino acids. Looked up from germline, CDR1 is KGHDR and CDR2 is SFDVKD.

The gene calls are TRBV12-5 and TRBJ1-1. The CDR3 has 13 amino acids. Germline V gene data show CDR1 as LGHNT and CDR2 as FRNRAP. The CDR3 loop reads CASGLIENTEAFF.

The chain joins TRBV18 to TRBJ2-3; no DNA is available, so the TRBD2 call from TCRdb remains unchecked. The germline V gene has CDR1 KGHSH and CDR2 LQKENI. The CDR3 has 16 residues. CDR3 region: CASSKLLVAGTDTQYF. Complete variable domain (other parts from reference TRBV18 and TRBJ2-3): NAGVMQNPRHLVRRRGQEARLRCSPMKGHSHVYWYRQLPEEGLKFMVYLQKENIIDESGMPKERFSAEFPKEGPSILRIQQVVRGDSAAYFCASSKLLVAGTDTQYFGPGTRLTVL.

The V and J genes are TRBV29-1 and TRBJ2-7. The CDR3 spans 12 residues. The V gene's germline CDR1 is SQVTM and CDR2 ANQGSEA. The CDR3 sequence: CSVLGRAYEQYF.

This rearrangement joins TRBV20-1 to TRBJ2-3; the TRBD2 assignment by TCRdb is unverifiable without DNA. The CDR3 has 15 amino acids. Germline-derived CDR1 and CDR2 are DFQATT and SNEGSKA (reference sequence). The CDR3 is CSARASGGHTDTQYF.

CDR3 region: CASGEGSRGLSDIQYF. The J gene is TRBJ2-4, the V gene TRBV25-1; TCRdb lists TRBD1, though no DNA is available to test this call. The CDR3 is 16 amino acids. From germline, CDR1 is MGHDK and CDR2 SYGVNS.

The rearrangement joins TRBV10-3 to TRBJ1-5. Germline-derived CDR1 and CDR2 are ENHRY and SYGVKD. The CDR3 totals 14 residues. CDR3 protein: CAISPDFSNQPQHF.

The V and J genes are TRBV7-3 and TRBJ2-3. The germline CDR1 and CDR2 sequences are SGHTA and FQGTGA. The CDR3 sequence is 13 residues long. This CDR3 is CASSRVSTDTQYF.